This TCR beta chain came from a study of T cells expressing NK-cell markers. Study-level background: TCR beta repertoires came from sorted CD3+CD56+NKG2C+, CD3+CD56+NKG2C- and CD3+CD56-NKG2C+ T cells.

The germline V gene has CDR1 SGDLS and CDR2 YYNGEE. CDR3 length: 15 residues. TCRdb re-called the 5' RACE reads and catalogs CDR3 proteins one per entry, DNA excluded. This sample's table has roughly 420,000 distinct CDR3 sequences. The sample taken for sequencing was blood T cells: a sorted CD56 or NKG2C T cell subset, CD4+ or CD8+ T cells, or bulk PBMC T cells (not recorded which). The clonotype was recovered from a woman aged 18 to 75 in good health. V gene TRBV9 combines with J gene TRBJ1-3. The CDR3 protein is CASSAAVGAGNTIYF.